The next 17 T cell receptor beta chains were all read from a single sample in a study of T cells in Graves' hyperthyroidism and ophthalmopathy. Amplified TCR beta CDR3 regions derived from RNA transcripts. TCR CDR3 underwent first-round RT-PCR with the HTBI primer set. TCRdb reprocessed the multiplex PCR reads with MiXCR, giving one entry per CDR3 protein. The profile shows some 360,000 distinct CDR3 sequences, about a sixth of them singletons. What was sequenced was blood. The origin of the receptors is a middle-aged woman with Graves' ophthalmopathy.

The chain is built from TRBV7-9 and TRBJ2-5; 9 bases fit TRBD2. Germline V lookup: CDR1 SEHNR, CDR2 FQNEAQ (reference sequence). J lost 1 base, V lost 3 bases, and 6 bases had no gene match. The CDR3 totals 16 residues. CDR3 nucleotides: TGTGCCAGCAGCTTTACTTGGCGGGAGGGCCAAGAGACCCAGTACTTC. Translation gives CASSFTWREGQETQYF.

This clonotype was observed a handful of times. The J gene is TRBJ2-7, the V gene TRBV4-2, with 10 bases that match TRBD2. Germline-derived CDR1 and CDR2 are LGHNA and YNFKEQ. Trimming removed 6 bases from V and 0 bases from J; junction bases left unmatched: 5. This CDR3 has 15 amino acids. The CDR3 DNA reads as TGTGCCAGCAGGCTTAGCGGGGGGAGCTCCTACGAGCAGTACTTC. Translation: CASRLSGGSSYEQYF.

This clonotype has a handful of counts. V and J are TRBV12-3 or TRBV12-4 and TRBJ2-2, with 10 bases lining up with TRBD1. CDR3 length: 15 amino acids. Trimming removed 5 bases from V and 2 bases from J; junction bases left unmatched: 2. CDR3 sequence (DNA): TGTGCCAGCAGTAGGGACAGGGGTAACACCGGGGAGCTGTTTTTT. Amino acids: CASSRDRGNTGELFF.

V is TRBV4-1 and J is TRBJ2-7; TRBD1 or TRBD2 may be the D gene (5 bases each). CDR1 is MGHRA and CDR2 is YSYEKL in the germline V gene. CDR3 length: 14 residues. V was pared by 1 base and J by 3 bases, with 10 bases between. For the CDR3, the DNA is TGCGCCAGCAGCCAAGTCGAGGGGAACTACGAGCAGTACTTC. It is translated as CASSQVEGNYEQYF.

In this sample, this clonotype turned up many times. V usage is TRBV5-1 and J usage is TRBJ2-7; the D gene is possibly TRBD1 (5 bases). Germline CDR1 is SGHRS and CDR2 is YFSETQ. This CDR3 spans 15 amino acids. Trimming took 0 bases from V and 1 from J, leaving 11 bases between them. CDR3 protein: CASSLVQDKSYEQYF. The DNA for the CDR3 is TGCGCCAGCAGCTTGGTCCAGGACAAGTCCTACGAGCAGTACTTC.

This clonotype was seen ten or more times. One junction end does not reproduce the germline sequence, and a read error may be involved. V and J are TRBV13 and TRBJ1-1; maybe TRBD1 (5 bases). Germline CDR1 PRHDT, CDR2 FYEKMQ (reference sequence). There are 15 residues in the CDR3. CDR3 in amino acids: CASNLGGQGGTEAFF. CDR3 DNA sequence: TGTGCCAGCAACTTAGGAGGGCAGGGAGGTACTGAAGCTTTCTTT.

This clonotype was observed at least ten times. V gene TRBV18 combines with J gene TRBJ2-3, with D hard to call. The CDR3 runs to 13 residues. The V end lost 3 bases, the J end lost 1 base, and 5 bases lay between the germline ends. Germline V gene sequence: CDR1 KGHSH, CDR2 LQKENI. CDR3 DNA: TGTGCCAGCTCACCCATAGGCACAGATACGCAGTATTTT. Translated, it gives CASSPIGTDTQYF.

This clonotype was observed many times. The chain is built from TRBV9 and TRBJ1-5; D gene unclear. V was pared by 3 bases and J by 0 bases, with 7 bases between. The CDR3 consists of 14 residues. Looked up from germline, CDR1 is SGDLS and CDR2 is YYNGEE. CDR3 DNA: TGTGCCAGCAGCGCCCTAGGTAGCAATCAGCCCCAGCATTTT. Residues: CASSALGSNQPQHF.

At least ten counts were recorded for this clonotype. The chain carries TRBV20-1 and TRBJ2-7; 9 nucleotides align to TRBD1. The CDR3 sequence is 12 residues long. CDR1 is DFQATT, CDR2 SNEGSKA, per germline (reference sequence). V trimming: 6 bases; J trimming: 5 bases; junction bases outside the gene matches: 5. CDR3 in amino acids: CSATGQGHEQYF. The CDR3 DNA follows: TGCAGTGCAACGGGACAGGGCCACGAGCAGTACTTC.

This clonotype was counted many times. The genes are TRBV6-2 or TRBV6-3 and TRBJ2-2; 8 nucleotides agree with TRBD1. V lost 1 base and J lost 5; bases outside the gene matches: 12. This CDR3 has 18 amino acids. Germline loops: CDR1 MNHEY, CDR2 SVGEGT. CDR3 DNA: TGTGCCAGCAGTTACTATAGGGGCAGGGGGCGTCGGACCGGGGAGCTGTTTTTT. Its translation is CASSYYRGRGRRTGELFF.

The table lists this clonotype with many counts. The J gene is TRBJ1-2, the V gene TRBV30, with D maybe TRBD1 (5 bases). V was pared by 8 bases and J by 4 bases, with 20 bases between. The CDR3 contains 14 residues. The germline gives CDR1 GTSNPN, CDR2 SVGIG (reference sequence). CDR3 nucleotide sequence: TGTGCCGACAGCCGACCCGACAGTTTCTATGGCTACACCTTC. It specifies CADSRPDSFYGYTF.

This clonotype has at least ten counts. This chain joins TRBV30 and TRBJ2-7; weak D call: TRBD2 (6 bases). This CDR3 is built from 14 residues. In germline, CDR1 is GTSNPN, CDR2 SVGIG (reference sequence). The germline V and J ends were trimmed by 2 bases and 0 bases, with 11 bases remaining between them. CDR3 sequence: CAWSRGSTSYEQYF. CDR3 DNA: TGTGCCTGGAGTCGGGGGTCGACCTCCTACGAGCAGTACTTC. Variable domain in full (rest from reference TRBV30 and TRBJ2-7): SQTIHQWPATLVQPVGSPLSLECTVEGTSNPNLYWYRQAAGRGLQLLFYSVGIGQISSEVPQNLSASRPQDRQFILSSKKLLLSDSGFYLCAWSRGSTSYEQYFGPGTRLTVT.

The table lists this clonotype with many counts. The CDR3 DNA sequence: TGTGCCAGCAGTCCCGGGACCCAAGAGACCCAGTACTTC. Its protein product is CASSPGTQETQYF. The V gene is TRBV2, the J gene TRBJ2-5; D tentatively fits TRBD1 or TRBD2 (5 bases each). In germline, CDR1 is SNHLY, CDR2 FYNNEI. The CDR3 contains 13 residues. V was trimmed by 5 bases and J by 1 base, leaving 8 bases between them.

This clonotype was picked up many times. Given a much more abundant clone one base away, this may be a read error. This chain's CDR3 is CASSSPENYGYTF. The DNA for the CDR3 is TGTGCCAGCAGCTCCCCGGAAAACTATGGCTACACCTTC. The chain has TRBV11-2 and TRBJ1-2; D is ambiguous. This CDR3 has 13 residues. The germline gives CDR1 SGHAT, CDR2 FQNNGV. Trimming took off 4 bases at V and 2 bases at J, with 8 bases between the two ends.

This clonotype was recorded a few times. V is TRBV7-9 and J is TRBJ2-5, with D perhaps TRBD2 (6 bases). Per germline, CDR1 SEHNR and CDR2 FQNEAQ (reference sequence). The CDR3 spans 15 residues. The V and J ends lost 4 bases and 3 bases respectively, with 15 bases between them. The DNA of the CDR3 is TGTGCCAGCAGCTCAACCGGGACTCCTGAAGAGACCCAGTACTTC. Translation: CASSSTGTPEETQYF.

This clonotype was seen ten or more times. The chain combines TRBV20-1 with TRBJ2-3, with a tentative D call TRBD1 (6 bases). CDR1 and CDR2 (germline): DFQATT, SNEGSKA (reference sequence). CDR3 length: 14 amino acids. Deletions cut 3 bases from V and 0 bases from J, with 10 bases between. The chain's CDR3 is CSASGQRSTDTQYF. CDR3 nucleotide sequence: TGCAGTGCTAGCGGACAGCGTAGCACAGATACGCAGTATTTT.

The J gene is TRBJ2-5, the V gene TRBV6-1; D not resolved. Germline V lookup: CDR1 MNHNS, CDR2 SASEGT. This CDR3 region has 12 residues. Trimming removed 10 bases at V and 1 base at J, with 10 bases between. The CDR3 DNA reads TGTGCCAACAGAGAGAGCCAAGAGACCCAGTACTTC. This translates into CANRESQETQYF.